The 28 T cell receptor beta chains below were found in one sample sequenced in a study of blood T cell repertoires in COVID-19. Data came from immunoSEQ multiplex PCR; TCRdb stores just in-frame clones and leaves some out. The sample includes 290,000 or so clones, around 90% of them seen just once. Sample: PBMCs or T cells enriched from blood (not recorded which). Source of these receptors: a woman aged 25 to 39 who had recovered from COVID-19.

This sequence joins TRBV24-1 and TRBJ2-2; the match to TRBD1 covers 7 bases. The CDR3 runs 17 residues. Trimming took 0 bases from V and 5 from J; bases not matched to a gene: 8. Germline-derived CDR1 and CDR2 are KGHDR and SFDVKD. CDR3 coding DNA: TGTGCCACCAGTGATTTGGGGACAGCCGCATGGACCGGGGAGCTGTTTTTT. Translated, it gives CATSDLGTAAWTGELFF.

This chain connects TRBV5-1 to TRBJ2-7, with 9 bases identical to TRBD1. Trimming at V came to 5 bases and at J to 5 bases, leaving 14 bases not matched to a gene. CDR1 and CDR2 (germline): SGHRS, YFSETQ. CDR3 length: 16 residues. CDR3 loop: CASRPTGGVVVDEQYF. CDR3 nucleotide sequence: TGCGCCAGCAGGCCTACAGGGGGCGTAGTGGTGGACGAGCAGTACTTC.

The chain carries TRBV6-5 and TRBJ2-5; a possible D gene is TRBD1 (5 bases). This CDR3 contains 13 residues. The V gene lost 7 bases and the J gene lost 5 bases, with 14 bases spanning the gap. Germline CDR1 and CDR2: MNHEY and SVGAGI. CDR3: CASTHQGWETQYF. CDR3 in DNA: TGTGCCAGCACCCACCAGGGTTGGGAGACCCAGTACTTC.

The chain carries TRBV27 and TRBJ2-7; TRBD1 matches at 9 bases. Germline lookup yields CDR1 MNHEY and CDR2 SMNVEV (reference sequence). Trimming removed 6 bases from V and 3 bases from J; junction bases left unmatched: 0. The CDR3 is 12 residues long. CDR3 loop: CASRTGGYEQYF. In nucleotides, the CDR3 is TGTGCCAGCAGGACAGGGGGCTACGAGCAGTACTTC.

The count of this clone is one. The V gene is TRBV7-2, the J gene TRBJ2-7; 10 bases map to TRBD2. Germline V gene sequence: CDR1 SGHTA, CDR2 FQGNSA. Trimming cost V 1 base and J 4 bases; bases outside gene matches: 4. The CDR3 extends over 15 amino acids. The DNA for the CDR3 is TGTGCCAGCAGCTTAGGGACTAGCGGAAATTACGAGCAGTACTTC. Protein sequence: CASSLGTSGNYEQYF. Full variable domain (rest looked up from reference TRBV7-2 and TRBJ2-7): GAGVSQSPSNKVTEKGKDVELRCDPISGHTALYWYRQSLGQGLEFLIYFQGNSAPDKSGLPSDRFSAERTGGSVSTLTIQRTQQEDSAVYLCASSLGTSGNYEQYFGPGTRLTVT.

A single count supports this clone. The chain links TRBV3-1 (or the pseudogene TRBV3-2) to TRBJ2-1; TRBD1 is a possible D gene (5 bases). Trimming removed 4 bases at V and 1 base at J, with 8 bases between. Germline-derived CDR1 and CDR2 are LGHDT and YNNKEL (reference sequence). The CDR3 spans 14 residues. Here the CDR3 reads CASSLQGSYNEQFF. The CDR3 region has the DNA TGTGCCAGCAGCCTGCAGGGTTCCTACAATGAGCAGTTCTTC.

This sequence joins TRBV18 and TRBJ2-7, with TRBD2 matching 11 bases. The V segment lost 0 bases and the J segment 5 bases; nucleotides outside the gene matches: 3. Germline assignment: CDR1 KGHSH and CDR2 LQKENI. This CDR3 contains 15 residues. The CDR3 DNA is TGTGCCAGCTCACCACCACTAGCGGGAGTCCACGAGCAGTACTTC. This sequence encodes CASSPPLAGVHEQYF.

The gene calls are TRBV19 and TRBJ2-4, with D possibly being TRBD2 (5 bases). Germline CDR1 and CDR2: LNHDA and SQIVND (reference sequence). The CDR3 sequence is 14 residues long. Trimming cost V 3 bases and J 8 bases, with 14 bases left between them. This CDR3 is CASSIGLKRDIQYF. CDR3 DNA sequence: TGTGCCAGTAGTATCGGTCTAAAGAGGGACATTCAGTACTTC.

This clone has a single count. The rearrangement links TRBV7-3 to TRBJ2-3; possible D gene TRBD2, 6 bases. The CDR3 has 13 residues. V was pared by 3 bases and J by 6 bases, with 10 bases between. CDR1 is SGHTA and CDR2 is FQGTGA in the germline V gene. The CDR3 nucleotides read TGTGCCAGCAGCTTGGCGGGACGGGATACGCAGTATTTT. Its translation: CASSLAGRDTQYF.

The chain recombines TRBV30 with TRBJ1-1; no reliable D call. The CDR3 consists of 14 residues. Germline loops: CDR1 GTSNPN, CDR2 SVGIG (reference sequence). Trimming stripped 2 bases from V and 1 base from J, with 11 bases between. Written as DNA, the CDR3 is TGTGCCTGGAGTCCTTTGAGGGAGAACACTGAAGCTTTCTTT. Its protein is CAWSPLRENTEAFF.

The rearrangement uses TRBV6-2 or TRBV6-3 and TRBJ2-7; 10 bases match TRBD1. In germline, CDR1 is MNHEY, CDR2 SVGEGT. This CDR3 comprises 17 residues. The ends lost 3 bases at V and 5 bases at J; junction bases unmatched: 13. The CDR3 sequence is CASSYQKPGQGIHEQYF. CDR3 coding DNA: TGTGCCAGCAGTTATCAAAAACCGGGACAGGGGATTCACGAGCAGTACTTC.

This chain's CDR3 is CASSPNAGGAVTEAFF. CDR3 DNA: TGTGCCAGCAGTCCGAATGCGGGGGGGGCCGTCACTGAAGCTTTCTTT. V is TRBV28 and J is TRBJ1-1, with a possible D match to TRBD1 (6 bases). The V end lost 5 bases, the J end lost 4 bases, and 20 bases lay between the germline ends. CDR1 is MDHEN and CDR2 is SYDVKM in the germline V gene. The CDR3 has 16 residues.

The CDR3 region has the DNA TGCAGTGCTAGTCAGAGCGTGGCCTACAATGAGCAGTTCTTC. Translation: CSASQSVAYNEQFF. The chain carries TRBV20-1 and TRBJ2-1; D is unresolved. The CDR3 sequence is 14 residues long. Trimming shortened V by 3 bases and J by 2 bases, and 11 bases separated the two germline ends. Germline V gene lookup returns CDR1 DFQATT and CDR2 SNEGSKA (reference sequence).

This chain uses TRBV27 with TRBJ2-2, with D possibly TRBD1 on 5 matching bases. Germline-derived CDR1 and CDR2 are MNHEY and SMNVEV (reference sequence). This CDR3 is built from 16 residues. V shed 7 bases and J shed 5 bases, with 20 bases lying between them. CDR3 sequence: CASTQGETRITGELFF. In DNA form, the CDR3 reads TGTGCCAGCACTCAAGGGGAAACAAGAATTACCGGGGAGCTGTTTTTT.

The V and J genes are TRBV19 and TRBJ2-3; D remains ambiguous. V dropped 8 bases and J dropped 1 base, with 10 bases sitting between them. The CDR3 totals 13 residues. Per germline, CDR1 LNHDA and CDR2 SQIVND (reference sequence). The CDR3 DNA reads as TGTGCCAGTCGCGGCCTCGGCACAGATACGCAGTATTTT. As protein: CASRGLGTDTQYF.

This clone was recorded only once. The V gene is TRBV5-4, the J gene TRBJ2-1; D remains unclear. Germline V CDR1 and CDR2: SGHNT, YYREEE (reference sequence). V was clipped by 1 base and J by 3 bases, with 8 bases between them. The CDR3 has 14 residues. The CDR3 nucleotides read TGTGCCAGCAGCTTGCCTGTTAGCTACAATGAGCAGTTCTTC. This translates into CASSLPVSYNEQFF.

The chain carries TRBV12-2 and TRBJ2-1; the table's D call TRBD2 went unverified against the DNA. TRBV12-2 is a documented pseudogene. The CDR3 length is 18 residues. For the CDR3, the DNA is TGTGCAAGTCGCCCCGGGACTAGCGGGAGGGCCTCCTACAATGAGCAGTTCTTC. This encodes CASRPGTSGRASYNEQFF.

The gene calls are TRBV5-6 and TRBJ1-5; D is possibly TRBD1 (5 bases). The CDR3 runs 16 residues. V gave up 1 base and J gave up 3 bases, with 14 bases separating them. Germline CDR1 is SGHDT and CDR2 is YYEEEE. The chain's CDR3 is CASSLRQGPLNQPQHF. The CDR3 DNA follows: TGTGCCAGCAGCTTGAGGCAGGGTCCCCTCAATCAGCCCCAGCATTTT.

This clone was detected once. This chain uses TRBV28 with TRBJ2-3, with 8 positions matching TRBD2. This CDR3 has 14 amino acids. The germline gives CDR1 MDHEN, CDR2 SYDVKM. The junction had 6 bases not matched to a gene; V was cut back by 10 bases and J by 0 bases. The CDR3 DNA reads as TGTGCCACCCGTAGCGGGACTAGCACAGATACGCAGTATTTT. Protein: CATRSGTSTDTQYF.

V gene TRBV19 combines with J gene TRBJ2-2; D call uncertain. Germline-derived CDR1 and CDR2 are LNHDA and SQIVND (reference sequence). CDR3 length: 15 residues. The ends were cut back, 7 bases at V and 0 bases at J, with 12 bases in the middle. CDR3 sequence (DNA): TGTGCCAGTACCAGACAAGACGCGAACACCGGGGAGCTGTTTTTT. It codes for CASTRQDANTGELFF.

The J gene is TRBJ2-1, the V gene TRBV5-1; D possibly corresponds to TRBD1 (5 bases). The V gene's germline CDR1 is SGHRS and CDR2 YFSETQ. This CDR3 region has 15 residues. Trimming removed 6 bases at V and 4 bases at J, with 17 bases between. CDR3 region: CASTFQGASYNEQFF. The CDR3 nucleotides read TGCGCCAGCACCTTCCAGGGTGCGTCTTACAATGAGCAGTTCTTC.

CDR3 bases: TGTGCCACCCTCGGGCCGGGTCTGATGGGAGTCTCTGAAAAACTGTTTTTT. This translates into CATLGPGLMGVSEKLFF. The J gene is TRBJ1-4, the V gene TRBV28; D is undetermined. V was pared by 10 bases and J by 7 bases, with 28 bases between. Germline values: CDR1 MDHEN, CDR2 SYDVKM. The CDR3 is 17 residues long.

V and J are TRBV6-5 and TRBJ2-7; tentative D call: TRBD1 (6 bases). The germline V and J ends were trimmed by 5 bases and 1 base, with 12 bases remaining between them. There are 14 residues in the CDR3. Germline CDR1 and CDR2: MNHEY and SVGAGI. Here the CDR3 DNA reads TGTGCCAGCAGTCAAACAGGGTATTCCTACGAGCAGTACTTC. This translates into CASSQTGYSYEQYF.

The chain has TRBV6-2 or TRBV6-3 and TRBJ2-1, with 10 bases fitting TRBD2. Germline V gives CDR1 MNHEY, CDR2 SVGEGT. Trimming cost V 0 bases and J 5 bases; bases outside gene matches: 7. The CDR3 runs 17 residues. For the CDR3, the DNA is TGTGCCAGCAGTTACTCCATAGCGGGAGGCCCGCACAATGAGCAGTTCTTC. Its protein is CASSYSIAGGPHNEQFF.

V is TRBV19 and J is TRBJ2-5, with no clear D. V was pared by 3 bases and J by 5 bases, with 10 bases between. This CDR3 comprises 13 residues. Germline CDR1 and CDR2: LNHDA and SQIVND (reference sequence). CDR3 in DNA: TGTGCCAGTAGTATGATCTCCAGGGAGACCCAGTACTTC. This gives the protein CASSMISRETQYF.

The gene calls are TRBV2 and TRBJ2-1, with D tentatively TRBD2 (5 bases). CDR1 and CDR2 (germline): SNHLY, FYNNEI. CDR3 size: 12 residues. V shed 4 bases and J shed 8 bases, with 9 bases lying between them. CDR3 nucleotides: TGTGCCAGCAGTGCTCGCGGGTATGAGCAGTTCTTC. It translates to CASSARGYEQFF.

This clone was counted a single time. The chain combines TRBV20-1 with TRBJ2-1; D might be TRBD1 (6 bases). This CDR3 is built from 11 residues. V was cut by 5 bases and J by 7 bases, with 9 bases left in between. Per germline, CDR1 DFQATT and CDR2 SNEGSKA (reference sequence). The CDR3 spells CSAYQGNEQFF. CDR3 coding DNA: TGCAGTGCTTATCAGGGGAATGAGCAGTTCTTC.

The rearrangement joins TRBV18 to TRBJ2-7; perhaps TRBD2 as D (5 bases). The CDR3 contains 13 residues. The V and J ends lost 1 base and 2 bases respectively, with 6 bases between them. Germline V gives CDR1 KGHSH, CDR2 LQKENI. CDR3 residues: CASSPQGAYEQYF. In DNA form, the CDR3 reads TGTGCCAGCTCACCACAGGGAGCCTACGAGCAGTACTTC.